This record looks at one T cell receptor beta chain sequence and its context. Its antigen remains unidentified. This entry comes from a study of CD8 T cells in Susac syndrome. General study points: It was acknowledged in the study that the number of individuals who were included in its TCR sequencing and HLA analysis was relatively small.

TCR beta from blood CD8+ and CD4+ T cells was sequenced. The multiple sclerosis controls, all treatment-naive patients, had relapsing-remitting disease that was stable or active. Random hexamers were used to reverse transcribe roughly 0.45 to 1 ug of RNA. MiXCR, applied by TCRdb to the immunoSEQ multiplex PCR reads, yields one record per CDR3 protein. The sample lists roughly 140,000 distinct CDR3 sequences, just under 97% occurring once. CDR3 length: 16 amino acids. Germline V gene sequence: CDR1 DFQATT, CDR2 SNEGSKA (reference sequence). Deletions cut 2 bases from V and 5 bases from J, with 21 bases between.

The chain carries TRBV20-1 and TRBJ1-2; a weak D match, TRBD1 (6 bases). Sequencing input: CD8+ T cells from PBMCs. The clonotype originates from a human donor with multiple sclerosis. CDR3 amino acids: CSARPSQQGFLYGYTF. CDR3 DNA: TGCAGTGCTAGACCTAGCCAGCAGGGGTTTTTGTATGGCTACACCTTC.